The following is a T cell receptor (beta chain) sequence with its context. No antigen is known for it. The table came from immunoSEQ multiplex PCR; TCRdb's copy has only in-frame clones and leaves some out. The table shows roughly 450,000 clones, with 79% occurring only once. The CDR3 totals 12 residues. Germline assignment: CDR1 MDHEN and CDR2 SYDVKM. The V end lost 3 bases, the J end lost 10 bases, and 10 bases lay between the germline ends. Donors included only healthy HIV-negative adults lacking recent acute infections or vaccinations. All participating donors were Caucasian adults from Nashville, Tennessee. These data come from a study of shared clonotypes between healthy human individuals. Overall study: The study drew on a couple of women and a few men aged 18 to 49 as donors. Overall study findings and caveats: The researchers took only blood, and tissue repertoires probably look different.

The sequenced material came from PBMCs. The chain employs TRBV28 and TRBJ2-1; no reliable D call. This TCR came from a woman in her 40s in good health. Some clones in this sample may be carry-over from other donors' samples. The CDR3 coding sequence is TGTGCCAGCAGTTTTCCAGACTTGGAGCAGTTCTTC. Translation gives CASSFPDLEQFF.